Each of the 25 T cell receptor beta chains below was sequenced from the same sample in a study of CD8 T cells in Susac syndrome. RNA, at about 0.5 to 1 ug, was reverse transcribed with random hexamers. TCRdb analysed the immunoSEQ multiplex PCR reads with MiXCR anew, one entry per CDR3 protein. The sample lists roughly 200,000 distinct CDR3 sequences; over 90% were seen once. Sequencing was done on a sample of CD4+ T cells from PBMCs. All receptors come from a human donor with multiple sclerosis.

This clonotype was seen only a few times. This rearrangement joins TRBV30 to TRBJ2-2, with D possibly matching TRBD2 (5 bases). This CDR3 is built from 12 residues. V lost 7 bases to trimming and J lost 6 bases, with 12 bases between them. CDR1 GTSNPN and CDR2 SVGIG come from the germline V gene (reference sequence). The CDR3 loop is CAFHWRAGELFF. CDR3 nucleotide sequence: TGTGCCTTCCATTGGCGGGCCGGGGAGCTGTTTTTT.

V gene TRBV18 combines with J gene TRBJ1-5, with no clear D. The CDR3 has 18 residues. Germline CDR1 is KGHSH and CDR2 is LQKENI. The V gene lost 1 base and the J gene lost 2 bases, with 18 bases spanning the gap. The CDR3 nucleotides are TGTGCCAGCTCACCACTGCGGGCACCCACCGATGGCAATCAGCCCCAGCATTTT. Its protein is CASSPLRAPTDGNQPQHF.

The chain links TRBV20-1 to TRBJ1-2; D is possibly TRBD1 (5 bases). Between the trimmed V and J ends, which lost 3 bases and 8 bases, there was a span of 16 bases. The germline CDR1 and CDR2 sequences are DFQATT and SNEGSKA (reference sequence). The CDR3 sequence is 13 residues long. CDR3 sequence: CSARIGPREGYTF. CDR3 nucleotides: TGCAGTGCTAGGATCGGGCCCAGGGAGGGCTACACCTTC.

The chain links TRBV20-1 to TRBJ2-3, with a tentative D call TRBD1 (6 bases). Trimming took 6 bases from V and 5 from J, leaving 6 bases between them. The CDR3 totals 10 residues. The V gene's germline CDR1 is DFQATT and CDR2 SNEGSKA (reference sequence). The CDR3 sequence is CSAGQDTQYF. The DNA of the CDR3 is TGCAGTGCGGGACAAGATACGCAGTATTTT.

The chain recombines TRBV12-3 or TRBV12-4 with TRBJ1-1; a weak D match, TRBD1 (6 bases). The germline V and J ends were trimmed by 6 bases and 4 bases, with 12 bases remaining between them. The CDR3 extends over 13 amino acids. The DNA for the CDR3 is TGTGCCAGCAGCCGTAACAGGGCCACTGAAGCTTTCTTT. As protein: CASSRNRATEAFF.

The V call is TRBV11-2, the J call TRBJ1-2; TRBD1 agrees at 7 bases. The CDR3 extends over 14 amino acids. V was clipped by 5 bases and J by 4 bases; unmatched bases: 7. Per the germline V gene, CDR1 is SGHAT and CDR2 is FQNNGV. The CDR3 DNA follows: TGTGCCAGCAGCCCAGAGGGGGCCGTCTATGGCTACACCTTC. Its protein is CASSPEGAVYGYTF.

This sequence joins TRBV30 and TRBJ2-2; D may be TRBD1 (6 bases). CDR3 size: 13 residues. The V end lost 1 base, the J end lost 6 bases, and 9 bases lay between the germline ends. CDR1 is GTSNPN, CDR2 SVGIG, per germline (reference sequence). The DNA for the CDR3 is TGTGCCTGGAGTGAACAGGGACCCGGGGAGCTGTTTTTT. It translates to CAWSEQGPGELFF.

This clonotype was seen once. V is TRBV6-1 and J is TRBJ2-6; D is uncertain. This CDR3 has 16 residues. V was pared by 2 bases and J by 0 bases, with 8 bases between. Germline values: CDR1 MNHNS, CDR2 SASEGT. CDR3 region: CASSESLGSGANVLTF. The CDR3 bases are TGTGCCAGCAGTGAATCCCTAGGCTCTGGGGCCAACGTCCTGACTTTC.

The chain couples TRBV3-1 to TRBJ1-5; D is uncertain. CDR1 is LGHDT, CDR2 YNNKEL, per germline (reference sequence). This CDR3 spans 15 amino acids. V was clipped by 0 bases and J by 0 bases, with 6 bases between them. In nucleotides, the CDR3 is TGTGCCAGCAGCCAAGACATTAATAGCAATCAGCCCCAGCATTTT. Translating it yields CASSQDINSNQPQHF.

V gene TRBV18 combines with J gene TRBJ2-1; 8 nucleotides align to TRBD1. The CDR3 runs 15 residues. Germline CDR1 KGHSH, CDR2 LQKENI. V lost 3 bases and J lost 4; bases outside the gene matches: 5. The CDR3 protein is CASSPRQGRYNEQFF. Written as DNA, the CDR3 is TGTGCCAGCTCACCTCGACAGGGGAGATACAATGAGCAGTTCTTC.

This clonotype was counted a single time. This sequence joins TRBV30 and TRBJ1-6; D remains ambiguous. The CDR3 sequence is 13 residues long. Germline CDR1 GTSNPN, CDR2 SVGIG (reference sequence). The germline V and J ends were trimmed by 2 bases and 8 bases, with 10 bases remaining between them. The CDR3 DNA is TGTGCCTGGAGTTCAGGCGGGGATTCACCCCTCCACTTT. Translation: CAWSSGGDSPLHF.

The chain couples TRBV6-1 to TRBJ1-1; TRBD1 agrees at 8 bases. Germline CDR1 is MNHNS and CDR2 is SASEGT. The V and J ends lost 4 bases and 0 bases, in that order; junction bases with no gene match: 7. The CDR3 totals 16 residues. The CDR3 region has the DNA TGTGCCAGCAGTGCCCGGACAGGGAGAATGAACACTGAAGCTTTCTTT. It specifies CASSARTGRMNTEAFF.

The V call is TRBV25-1, the J call TRBJ1-1; D is unresolved. CDR1 and CDR2 (germline): MGHDK, SYGVNS. This CDR3 spans 12 amino acids. Deletions cut 3 bases from V and 4 bases from J, with 6 bases between. CDR3 coding DNA: TGTGCCAGCAGTGACTCGGGCACTGAAGCTTTCTTT. Encoded protein: CASSDSGTEAFF.

The chain employs TRBV30 and TRBJ1-1; D is unresolved. CDR1 and CDR2 (germline): GTSNPN, SVGIG (reference sequence). V gave up 2 bases and J gave up 7 bases, with 14 bases separating them. The CDR3 is 13 amino acids. The CDR3 is CAWSPGYNGEAFF. For the CDR3, the DNA is TGTGCCTGGAGTCCGGGGTATAATGGTGAAGCTTTCTTT.

The J gene is TRBJ2-3, the V gene TRBV2; unclear D gene. V was shortened by 4 bases and J by 6 bases, with 17 bases between the two germline ends. This CDR3 is 15 amino acids long. Germline CDR1 SNHLY, CDR2 FYNNEI. The CDR3 spells CASSAEQGSVDTQYF. The DNA of the CDR3 is TGTGCCAGCAGTGCCGAACAAGGCTCGGTGGATACGCAGTATTTT. Full variable domain (remainder filled in from reference TRBV2 and TRBJ2-3): EPEVTQTPSHQVTQMGQEVILRCVPISNHLYFYWYRQILGQKVEFLVSFYNNEISEKSEIFDDQFSVERPDGSNFTLKIRSTKLEDSAMYFCASSAEQGSVDTQYFGPGTRLTVL.

V usage is TRBV5-6 and J usage is TRBJ2-1; 7 nucleotides agree with TRBD1. After removal of 4 bases from V and 2 bases from J, the junction contained 9 bases not matched to a gene. The CDR3 sequence is 16 residues long. The germline V gene has CDR1 SGHDT and CDR2 YYEEEE. The DNA for the CDR3 is TGTGCCAGCAGCCTTAAGACGACAGGGCCCTACAATGAGCAGTTCTTC. As protein: CASSLKTTGPYNEQFF.

This clonotype was picked up one time. The chain combines TRBV9 with TRBJ2-2; no clear D gene. The germline V and J ends were trimmed by 4 bases and 1 base, with 5 bases remaining between them. The CDR3 is 13 residues long. CDR1 and CDR2 (germline): SGDLS, YYNGEE. The CDR3 coding sequence is TGTGCCAGCAGCACACAGAACACCGGGGAGCTGTTTTTT. It translates to CASSTQNTGELFF.

The chain links TRBV1 to TRBJ2-7. TRBV1 is flagged as a pseudogene. The CDR3 has 13 amino acids. The CDR3 spells CTSSQRSRTEQYV. In DNA, the CDR3 is TGCACCAGCAGCCAAAGAAGTAGGACCGAGCAGTACGTC.

The chain has TRBV29-1 and TRBJ2-3; 10 nucleotides agree with TRBD2. The V segment lost 1 base and the J segment 5 bases; nucleotides outside the gene matches: 6. The CDR3 is 15 residues long. CDR1 and CDR2 (germline): SQVTM, ANQGSEA. For the CDR3, the DNA is TGCAGCGTTGAAGGAGCGGGGGGGCCCGGAGATACGCAGTATTTT. This sequence encodes CSVEGAGGPGDTQYF.

J is TRBJ1-2 and V is TRBV7-9; 7 nucleotides line up with TRBD1. The trim removed 3 bases at V and 7 bases at J, leaving 5 bases unmatched. Looked up from germline, CDR1 is SEHNR and CDR2 is FQNEAQ (reference sequence). The CDR3 consists of 13 residues. CDR3 bases: TGTGCCAGCAGCTTCGACAGGGTGCGTGGCTACACCTTC. It yields the protein CASSFDRVRGYTF.

The chain has TRBV12-3 or TRBV12-4 and TRBJ2-2; a weak D match, TRBD2 (6 bases). There are 15 residues in the CDR3. Trimming left V 6 bases short and J 8 bases short, with 19 bases between. CDR3 in DNA: TGTGCCAGCAGACCACAGGAGGGATCCGGGGGGGAGCTGTTTTTT. This sequence encodes CASRPQEGSGGELFF.

The chain employs TRBV30 and TRBJ1-5, with unresolved D. Germline assignment: CDR1 GTSNPN and CDR2 SVGIG (reference sequence). The CDR3 consists of 14 residues. Trimming shortened V by 2 bases and J by 11 bases, and 19 bases separated the two germline ends. CDR3 sequence reads: CAWSFGDRYGAQHF. CDR3 nucleotide sequence: TGTGCCTGGAGTTTCGGGGATCGGTACGGGGCCCAGCATTTT.

This clonotype was detected once. This rearrangement joins TRBV10-3 to TRBJ2-3; D ambiguous. V lost 5 bases to trimming and J lost 2 bases, with 11 bases between them. Per the germline V gene, CDR1 is ENHRY and CDR2 is SYGVKD. There are 14 residues in the CDR3. DNA for the CDR3: TGTGCCATCAGTCCTGCAGCAATCACAGATACGCAGTATTTT. This sequence encodes CAISPAAITDTQYF.

This clonotype was seen only a few times. V usage is TRBV3-1 and J usage is TRBJ1-5; D is unclear. Germline loops: CDR1 LGHDT, CDR2 YNNKEL (reference sequence). This CDR3 comprises 13 residues. With 0 bases removed from V and 7 bases from J, the gap between germline ends came to 7 bases. In DNA, the CDR3 is TGTGCCAGCAGCCAAGATGCCGGGCAGCCCCAGCATTTT. Protein: CASSQDAGQPQHF. The full variable domain, in which reference TRBV3-1 and TRBJ1-5 provide the parts outside the CDR3, is DTAVSQTPKYLVTQMGNDKSIKCEQNLGHDTMYWYKQDSKKFLKIMFSYNNKELIINETVPNRFSPKSPDKAHLNLHINSLELGDSAVYFCASSQDAGQPQHFGDGTRLSIL.

The CDR3 bases are TGTGCCACCAAGCAAGGGGTGAACACTGAAGCTTTCTTT. This gives the protein CATKQGVNTEAFF. The chain employs TRBV6-1 and TRBJ1-1, with D tentatively TRBD1 (5 bases). Germline V gene sequence: CDR1 MNHNS, CDR2 SASEGT. The CDR3 consists of 13 residues. Between the trimmed V and J ends, which lost 10 bases and 0 bases, there was a span of 12 bases.